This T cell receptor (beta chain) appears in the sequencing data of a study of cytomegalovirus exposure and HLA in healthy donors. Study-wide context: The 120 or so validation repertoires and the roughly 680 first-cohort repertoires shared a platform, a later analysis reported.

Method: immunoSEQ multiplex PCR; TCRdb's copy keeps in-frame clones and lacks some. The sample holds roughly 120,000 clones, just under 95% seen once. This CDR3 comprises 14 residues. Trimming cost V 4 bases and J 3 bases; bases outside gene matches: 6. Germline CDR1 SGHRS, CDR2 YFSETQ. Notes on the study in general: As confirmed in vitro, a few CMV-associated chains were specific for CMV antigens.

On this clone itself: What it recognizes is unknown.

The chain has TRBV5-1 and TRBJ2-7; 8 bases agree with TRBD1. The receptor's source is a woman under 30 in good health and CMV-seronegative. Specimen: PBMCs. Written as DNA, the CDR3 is TGCGCCAGCAGCCAGGGGGCAGCCTACTACGAGCAGTACTTC. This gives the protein CASSQGAAYYEQYF.